These 32 T cell receptor beta chains originate from one sample sequenced in a study of siplizumab effects on memory and regulatory T cells. Produced via immunoSEQ multiplex PCR; TCRdb's table is partial and in-frame only. The sample contains 99,000 or so clones, 93% of which appear only once. Specimen: Tregs sorted from blood. Source of these receptors: a human donor in good health.

J is TRBJ2-7 and V is TRBV6-1; 15 nucleotides agree with TRBD2. In germline, CDR1 is MNHNS, CDR2 SASEGT. The CDR3 loop spans 18 amino acids. V was clipped by 2 bases and J by 2 bases; unmatched bases: 7. CDR3 sequence reads: CASSERGLAGGVAYEQYF. The CDR3 bases are TGTGCCAGCAGTGAACGCGGACTAGCGGGAGGGGTGGCCTACGAGCAGTACTTC.

The chain links TRBV18 to TRBJ2-1, with D possibly being TRBD2 (5 bases). CDR3 length: 14 amino acids. Germline-derived CDR1 and CDR2 are KGHSH and LQKENI. V was pared by 2 bases and J by 5 bases, with 10 bases between. The CDR3 loop is CASSPTSSHNEQFF. In DNA form, the CDR3 reads TGTGCCAGCTCACCAACTAGTAGCCACAATGAGCAGTTCTTC.

The rearrangement joins TRBV5-4 to TRBJ2-1; perhaps TRBD2 as D (5 bases). The CDR3 spans 15 residues. V was pared by 2 bases and J by 1 base, with 10 bases between. Germline values: CDR1 SGHNT, CDR2 YYREEE (reference sequence). The DNA for the CDR3 is TGTGCCAGCAGCTTCCCGGACTCTTCCTACAATGAGCAGTTCTTC. Its protein is CASSFPDSSYNEQFF.

The J gene is TRBJ1-2, the V gene TRBV6-5, with D perhaps TRBD1 (5 bases). The germline V and J ends were trimmed by 4 bases and 8 bases, with 20 bases remaining between them. The CDR3 spans 15 residues. Germline-derived CDR1 and CDR2 are MNHEY and SVGAGI. The CDR3 loop reads CASSFNWDVSSGYTF. The CDR3 nucleotides read TGTGCCAGCAGTTTCAACTGGGACGTTAGCTCCGGCTACACCTTC.

The CDR3 sequence: CASSPGLAGGSSYNEQFF. In DNA, the CDR3 is TGCGCCAGCAGCCCTGGACTAGCGGGGGGGAGCTCCTACAATGAGCAGTTCTTC. The chain is built from TRBV5-1 and TRBJ2-1; 15 bases agree with TRBD2. CDR1 and CDR2 (germline): SGHRS, YFSETQ. The CDR3 has 18 residues. Trimming cost V 4 bases and J 0 bases; bases outside gene matches: 5.

The chain couples TRBV6-1 to TRBJ1-4; D not certain. The germline gives CDR1 MNHNS, CDR2 SASEGT. With 7 bases removed from V and 8 bases from J, the gap between germline ends came to 14 bases. The CDR3 is 13 amino acids. CDR3 region: CASNRRVREKLFF. The CDR3 nucleotides are TGTGCCAGCAACCGTAGGGTGAGGGAAAAACTGTTTTTT.

This chain joins TRBV5-1 and TRBJ2-2; no definite D call. Trimming removed 7 bases at V and 4 bases at J, with 14 bases between. There are 14 residues in the CDR3. Germline values: CDR1 SGHRS, CDR2 YFSETQ. This chain's CDR3 is CASSKAVSTGELFF. CDR3 sequence (DNA): TGCGCCAGCTCAAAGGCGGTGAGCACCGGGGAGCTGTTTTTT.

The chain uses TRBV19 and TRBJ2-7, with TRBD2 matching 11 bases. V was pared by 6 bases and J by 2 bases, with 6 bases of the junction left unmatched. This CDR3 region has 15 residues. The germline gives CDR1 LNHDA, CDR2 SQIVND (reference sequence). CDR3 protein: CASRGLAAPPYEQYF. CDR3 nucleotide sequence: TGTGCCAGTAGGGGACTAGCGGCACCACCCTACGAGCAGTACTTC.

The sample holds a few counts of this clone. CDR3 coding DNA: TGCGCCAGCAGCCACAGGGACAGGGGATACGAGCAGTACTTC. Translating gives CASSHRDRGYEQYF. The chain has TRBV4-1 and TRBJ2-7; TRBD1 agrees at 10 bases. Germline V gives CDR1 MGHRA, CDR2 YSYEKL. V lost 3 bases, J lost 4 bases, and 3 bases stayed unmatched. The CDR3 length is 14 residues.

The chain employs TRBV27 and TRBJ1-2, with 9 nucleotides matching TRBD1. CDR3 size: 15 residues. Germline V gives CDR1 MNHEY, CDR2 SMNVEV (reference sequence). The V segment lost 0 bases and the J segment 8 bases; nucleotides outside the gene matches: 7. The CDR3 here is CASSLSGTGLYGYTF. CDR3 nucleotide sequence: TGTGCCAGCAGTTTATCGGGGACAGGGTTGTACGGCTACACCTTC.

The chain employs TRBV11-3 and TRBJ1-5; no definite D call. CDR1 is SGHNT, CDR2 YENEEA, per germline. The CDR3 length is 13 residues. The germline V and J ends were trimmed by 5 bases and 0 bases, with 5 bases remaining between them. The DNA for the CDR3 is TGTGCCAGCAGCCCAGGTAGCAATCAGCCCCAGCATTTT. This translates into CASSPGSNQPQHF. The variable domain in full, completed from reference TRBV11-3 and TRBJ1-5, reads EAGVVQSPRYKIIEKKQPVAFWCNPISGHNTLYWYLQNLGQGPELLIRYENEEAVDDSQLPKDRFSAERLKGVDSTLKIQPAELGDSAVYLCASSPGSNQPQHFGDGTRLSIL.

V and J are TRBV18 and TRBJ1-4; D gene uncertain. Trimming removed 6 bases at V and 4 bases at J, with 12 bases between. There are 14 residues in the CDR3. Germline V gene lookup returns CDR1 KGHSH and CDR2 LQKENI. CDR3 in DNA: TGTGCCAGCTCCCCGGGAGCGAATAATGAAAAACTGTTTTTT. Translating gives CASSPGANNEKLFF.

The rearrangement links TRBV7-9 to TRBJ1-2; no reliable D call. Germline values: CDR1 SEHNR, CDR2 FQNEAQ (reference sequence). The CDR3 is 14 amino acids. Deletions cut 0 bases from V and 3 bases from J, with 8 bases between. The CDR3 bases are TGTGCCAGCAGCTTAGCGCTCCCAGACTATGGCTACACCTTC. Encoded protein: CASSLALPDYGYTF.

The V and J genes are TRBV7-9 and TRBJ2-6; D remains ambiguous. V dropped 7 bases and J dropped 1 base, with 5 bases sitting between them. Germline V gene lookup returns CDR1 SEHNR and CDR2 FQNEAQ (reference sequence). CDR3 length equals 13 residues. The CDR3 nucleotides are TGTGCCAGCATTAGTTCTGGGGCCAACGTCCTGACTTTC. Protein product: CASISSGANVLTF.

To note about this clone: The same CDR3 is also encoded by other DNA sequences in this sample. The genes are TRBV19 and TRBJ2-7; TRBD2 matches 7 bases. Per germline, CDR1 LNHDA and CDR2 SQIVND (reference sequence). V trimming: 3 bases; J trimming: 5 bases; junction bases outside the gene matches: 13. There are 16 residues in the CDR3. The CDR3 is CASSIWGGPKSHEQYF. As DNA, the CDR3 is TGTGCCAGTAGTATCTGGGGAGGGCCTAAATCCCACGAGCAGTACTTC.

The CDR3 nucleotides are TGTGCCAGCAGCACCAACATCAGGCTCCTCTACAATGAGCAGTTCTTC. It yields the protein CASSTNIRLLYNEQFF. The chain couples TRBV7-9 to TRBJ2-1; D gene unclear. With 5 bases removed from V and 3 bases from J, the gap between germline ends came to 17 bases. There are 16 residues in the CDR3. Per the germline V gene, CDR1 is SEHNR and CDR2 is FQNEAQ (reference sequence). The whole variable domain, remainder taken from reference TRBV7-9 and TRBJ2-1, is DTGVSQNPRHKITKRGQNVTFRCDPISEHNRLYWYRQTLGQGPEFLTYFQNEAQLEKSRLLSDRFSAERPKGSFSTLEIQRTEQGDSAMYLCASSTNIRLLYNEQFFGPGTRLTVL.

This sequence joins TRBV14 and TRBJ2-5; no clear D. Between the trimmed V and J ends, which lost 0 bases and 5 bases, there was a span of 7 bases. Per the germline V gene, CDR1 is SGHDN and CDR2 is FVKESK. The CDR3 has 13 amino acids. The CDR3 loop reads CASSQEARETQYF. The CDR3 nucleotides read TGTGCCAGCAGCCAAGAGGCCCGGGAGACCCAGTACTTC. Complete variable domain (other parts from reference TRBV14 and TRBJ2-5): EAGVTQFPSHSVIEKGQTVTLRCDPISGHDNLYWYRRVMGKEIKFLLHFVKESKQDESGMPNNRFLAERTGGTYSTLKVQPAELEDSGVYFCASSQEARETQYFGPGTRLLVL.

This chain links TRBV7-2 with TRBJ2-7; D is unresolved. CDR3 size: 16 residues. V lost 1 base, J lost 2 bases, and 15 bases lay in between. From germline, CDR1 is SGHTA and CDR2 FQGNSA. CDR3 coding DNA: TGTGCCAGCAGCTTAGGGTCCCTCACGGTGACCTACGAGCAGTACTTC. Translating gives CASSLGSLTVTYEQYF.

The chain is built from TRBV15 and TRBJ2-1; D gene ambiguous. Deletions cut 3 bases from V and 5 bases from J, with 14 bases between. This CDR3 region has 15 residues. The germline V gene encodes CDR1 LNHNV and CDR2 YYDKDF (reference sequence). The CDR3 coding sequence is TGTGCCACCAGCAGTCTGGAACGAAGTGACAATGAGCAGTTCTTC. Its translation is CATSSLERSDNEQFF.

This clone has just one count. The gene calls are TRBV15 and TRBJ2-5; 9 nucleotides match TRBD2. This CDR3 is 17 amino acids long. The ends lost 6 bases at V and 2 bases at J; junction bases unmatched: 13. From germline, CDR1 is LNHNV and CDR2 YYDKDF (reference sequence). CDR3 bases: TGTGCCACCAGGCCTGGTCGGGCTAGCGGGATTCAAGAGACCCAGTACTTC. This translates into CATRPGRASGIQETQYF.

In its sample, this clone was seen a few times. The CDR3 nucleotides read TGTGCCAGCTCACCTATAGCGGGAGGGGCCTACGAGCAGTACTTC. Translation: CASSPIAGGAYEQYF. The rearrangement joins TRBV18 to TRBJ2-7; TRBD2 aligns across 11 bases. The CDR3 spans 15 residues. Losses at the gene ends were 3 bases for V and 2 bases for J; bases not matched to a gene: 3. The germline gives CDR1 KGHSH, CDR2 LQKENI. The full variable domain, its missing parts supplied by reference TRBV18 and TRBJ2-7, is NAGVMQNPRHLVRRRGQEARLRCSPMKGHSHVYWYRQLPEEGLKFMVYLQKENIIDESGMPKERFSAEFPKEGPSILRIQQVVRGDSAAYFCASSPIAGGAYEQYFGPGTRLTVT.

V and J are TRBV18 and TRBJ1-3, with D possibly being TRBD1 (6 bases). Trimming removed 4 bases at V and 0 bases at J, with 10 bases between. CDR3 length: 15 residues. Germline V gives CDR1 KGHSH, CDR2 LQKENI. CDR3 in DNA: TGTGCCAGCTCACGGGGACAACTCTCTGGAAACACCATATATTTT. Translation: CASSRGQLSGNTIYF.

The J gene is TRBJ1-2, the V gene TRBV4-1, with TRBD1 matching over 9 bases. The CDR3 loop spans 16 amino acids. Unmatched junction bases numbered 8, after V lost 4 bases and J lost 2 bases. Germline values: CDR1 MGHRA, CDR2 YSYEKL. The CDR3: CASSRTPGQGNYGYTF. In nucleotides, the CDR3 is TGCGCCAGCAGCCGCACCCCCGGACAGGGGAACTATGGCTACACCTTC.

V gene TRBV2 combines with J gene TRBJ1-5; D might be TRBD1 (5 bases). Trimming took off 4 bases at V and 2 bases at J, with 12 bases between the two ends. CDR3 length: 15 residues. From germline, CDR1 is SNHLY and CDR2 FYNNEI. The CDR3 nucleotides are TGTGCCAGCAGTGCCGCCAGGGTGCGCAATCAGCCCCAGCATTTT. Its translation is CASSAARVRNQPQHF.

V and J are TRBV5-1 and TRBJ1-1, with D tentatively TRBD1 (5 bases). The germline V gene encodes CDR1 SGHRS and CDR2 YFSETQ. V lost 0 bases, J lost 11 bases, and 11 bases lay in between. The CDR3 sequence is 12 residues long. As DNA, the CDR3 is TGCGCCAGCAGCTTGGGCCCAGGGAAGGCTTTCTTT. Translation: CASSLGPGKAFF. Together with reference TRBV5-1 and TRBJ1-1, the CDR3 gives the full variable domain: KAGVTQTPRYLIKTRGQQVTLSCSPISGHRSVSWYQQTPGQGLQFLFEYFSETQRNKGNFPGRFSGRQFSNSRSEMNVSTLELGDSALYLCASSLGPGKAFFGQGTRLTVV.

CDR3: CACRTGPLHF. The CDR3 region has the DNA TGTGCCTGCCGGACAGGGCCCCTCCACTTT. The chain employs TRBV30 and TRBJ1-6; TRBD1 matches 8 bases. With V trimmed by 6 bases and J by 13 bases, 2 bases remained unmatched. This CDR3 comprises 10 residues. The V gene's germline CDR1 is GTSNPN and CDR2 SVGIG (reference sequence).

This chain connects TRBV6-5 to TRBJ2-3; D is unclear. The CDR3 is 11 amino acids. Trimming pared 8 bases from V and 4 bases from J, leaving 7 bases between. Germline-derived CDR1 and CDR2 are MNHEY and SVGAGI. The CDR3 DNA reads TGTGCCAGCGGTCAATCAGATACGCAGTATTTT. Its translation: CASGQSDTQYF.

V is TRBV27 and J is TRBJ1-5; D may be TRBD1 (6 bases). Germline CDR1 MNHEY, CDR2 SMNVEV (reference sequence). The V end lost 5 bases, the J end lost 1 base, and 15 bases lay between the germline ends. CDR3 length: 16 amino acids. The CDR3 loop reads CASSPRGRGSNQPQHF. For the CDR3, the DNA is TGTGCCAGCAGTCCCCGGGGCAGGGGAAGCAATCAGCCCCAGCATTTT.

The chain carries TRBV13 and TRBJ1-1; TRBD1 aligns across 7 bases. Germline V gene data show CDR1 as PRHDT and CDR2 as FYEKMQ (reference sequence). J gave up 5 bases and V 9 bases, and 9 bases lay outside the gene matches. The length of the CDR3 is 13 residues. Here the CDR3 reads CASSRQGGTEAFF. Written as DNA, the CDR3 is TGTGCCAGTAGTCGACAGGGAGGAACTGAAGCTTTCTTT.

In its sample, this clone was seen once. The chain joins TRBV4-1 to TRBJ2-1; D is unresolved. V was pared by 4 bases and J by 4 bases, with 14 bases between. Germline V CDR1 and CDR2: MGHRA, YSYEKL. The CDR3 is 15 amino acids. CDR3 sequence (DNA): TGCGCCAGCAGCCGCCTGGGAAAACCGTACAATGAGCAGTTCTTC. Protein sequence: CASSRLGKPYNEQFF.

The chain has TRBV5-5 and TRBJ2-3, with D possibly being TRBD1 (5 bases). Germline-derived CDR1 and CDR2 are SGHKS and YYEKEE (reference sequence). V lost 0 bases to trimming and J lost 7 bases, with 9 bases between them. The CDR3 is 13 amino acids. The CDR3 sequence is CASSLAQAHTQYF. The CDR3, as DNA: TGTGCCAGCAGCTTGGCACAGGCCCATACGCAGTATTTT.

The chain employs TRBV4-2 and TRBJ1-2; tentative D call: TRBD1 (5 bases). This CDR3 region has 15 residues. Trimming removed 0 bases at V and 6 bases at J, with 14 bases between. In germline, CDR1 is LGHNA, CDR2 YNFKEQ. The CDR3 DNA sequence: TGTGCCAGCAGCCAAGATCCGGGCAGGGATCATGGCTACACCTTC. It encodes CASSQDPGRDHGYTF.